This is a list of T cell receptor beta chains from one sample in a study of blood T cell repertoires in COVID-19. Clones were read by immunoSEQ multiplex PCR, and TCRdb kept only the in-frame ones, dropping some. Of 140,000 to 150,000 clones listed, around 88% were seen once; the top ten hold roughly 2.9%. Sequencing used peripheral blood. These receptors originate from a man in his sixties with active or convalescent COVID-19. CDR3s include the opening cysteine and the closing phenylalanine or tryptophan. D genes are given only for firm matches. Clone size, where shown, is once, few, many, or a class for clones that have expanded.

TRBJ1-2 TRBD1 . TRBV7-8 TGTGCCAGCAGCTTAGGGACAGGGGCTGTCGGCTACACCTTC CASSLGTGAVGYTF
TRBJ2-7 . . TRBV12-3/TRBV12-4 TGTGCCAGCAGTCCAGGGGCCTCCTACGAGCAGTACTTC CASSPGASYEQYF
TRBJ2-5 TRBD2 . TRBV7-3 TGTGCCAGCAGCTTAACCCCTTCCGGGAGGGGGCAAGAGACCCAGTACTTC CASSLTPSGRGQETQYF
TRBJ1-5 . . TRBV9 TGTGCCAGCTTCTTTGCCGGTAGCAATCAGCCCCAGCATTTT CASFFAGSNQPQHF
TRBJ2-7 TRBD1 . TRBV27 TGTGCCAGCAGTCCCCTGTCCGGGACAGCAACCTACGAGCAGTACTTC CASSPLSGTATYEQYF
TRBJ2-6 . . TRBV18 TGTGCCAGCTCACCGGGACAACTCTCTGGGGCCAACGTCCTGACTTTC CASSPGQLSGANVLTF
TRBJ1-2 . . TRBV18 TGTGCCAGCTCACAGACAGCCTGGTATGGCTACACCTTC CASSQTAWYGYTF
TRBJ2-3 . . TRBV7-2 TGTGCCAGCAGCCCCACCCTAGCGACAGATACGCAGTATTTT CASSPTLATDTQYF
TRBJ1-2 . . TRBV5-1 TGCGCCAGCAGCTCAGGGGACGACTCTAACTATGGCTACACCTTC CASSSGDDSNYGYTF
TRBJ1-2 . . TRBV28 TGTGCCAGCAGGAGCTCCCTTTATGGCTACACCTTC CASRSSLYGYTF
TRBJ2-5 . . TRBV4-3 TGCGCCAGCAGCCAAGATCTAGGACTACCTAAAGAGACCCAGTACTTC CASSQDLGLPKETQYF
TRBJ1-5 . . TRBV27 TGTGCCAGCAGTCCCTTCGGGGACAATCAGCCCCAGCATTTT CASSPFGDNQPQHF
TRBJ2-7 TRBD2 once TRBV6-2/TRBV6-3 TGTGCCAGCAGTCGAACTAGCGGGGGCAACTACGAGCAGTACTTC CASSRTSGGNYEQYF
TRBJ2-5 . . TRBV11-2 TGTGCCAGCAGCCCCTTAAGGGGGCGGGAGGTCGAGACCCAGTACTTC CASSPLRGREVETQYF
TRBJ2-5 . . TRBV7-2 TGTGCCAGCAGTTCAGACTCGACCGGGGTGAAGACCCAGTACTTC CASSSDSTGVKTQYF
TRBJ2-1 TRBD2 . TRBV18 TGTGCCAGCTCACCCATAGTATCGGCTAGCGGGAGGAATGAGCAGTTCTTC CASSPIVSASGRNEQFF
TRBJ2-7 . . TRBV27 TGTGCCAGCAGTTCCCCGGGGAGAGGGAGAGAGCAGTACTTC CASSSPGRGREQYF
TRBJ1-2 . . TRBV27 TGTGCCAGCAGTTTAACCCCGGGTTATGGCTACACCTTC CASSLTPGYGYTF
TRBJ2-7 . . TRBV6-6 TGTGCCAGCAGGCTTGGGAGTCCCTACGAGCAGTACTTC CASRLGSPYEQYF
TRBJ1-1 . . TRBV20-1 TGCAGTGCTAGTTCGGGGGGGGGCCGGAACACTGAAGCTTTCTTT CSASSGGGRNTEAFF
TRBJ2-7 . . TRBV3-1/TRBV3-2 TGTGCCAGCAGCCAATCTCTCCCCGTTGACAGCTCCTACGAGCAGTACTTC CASSQSLPVDSSYEQYF
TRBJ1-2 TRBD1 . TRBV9 TGTGCCAGCAGCGTAGAGGGGGACAGGGGAGGCTACACCTTC CASSVEGDRGGYTF
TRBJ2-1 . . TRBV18 TGTGCCAGCTCCCCTACTAGCATAAACTCCTACAATGAGCAGTTCTTC CASSPTSINSYNEQFF
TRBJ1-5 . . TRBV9 TGTGCCAGCAGCGTAGGGCAGGGGAAGGGTCAGCCCCAGCATTTT CASSVGQGKGQPQHF
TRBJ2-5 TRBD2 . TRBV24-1 TGTGCCACCAGTGGAGCTAGCGGGGAAGAGACCCAGTACTTC CATSGASGEETQYF
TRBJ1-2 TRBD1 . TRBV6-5 TGTGCCAGCAGACGGACAGGGGAAGATGGCTACACCTTC CASRRTGEDGYTF
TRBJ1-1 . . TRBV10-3 TGTGCCATCAGTGAGACGGGCGGGGGGCTGAGCACTGAAGCTTTCTTT CAISETGGGLSTEAFF
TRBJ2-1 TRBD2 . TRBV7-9 TGTGCCAGCAGCTTAGCCGGGACTAGCAACAATGAGCAGTTCTTC CASSLAGTSNNEQFF
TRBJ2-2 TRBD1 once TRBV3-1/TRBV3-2 TGTGCCAGCAGCCGCAGGACCGCCGGGACAGTCGGGGAGCTGTTTTTT CASSRRTAGTVGELFF
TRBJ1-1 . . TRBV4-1 TGCGCCAGCAGCCAACAAACAGGGTTAGGCACTGAAGCTTTCTTT CASSQQTGLGTEAFF